A single sample is the source of the 6 T cell receptor beta chains below, sequenced in a study of cytomegalovirus exposure and HLA in healthy donors. TCRdb's copy holds only in-frame clones and misses some; the assay was immunoSEQ multiplex PCR. In the table there are 75,000 to 85,000 clones, just over 90% of which are singletons. Sequencing input: PBMCs. These receptors were obtained from a man aged 30-40 years in good health and CMV-seronegative.

The chain uses TRBV4-2 and TRBJ2-1, with 7 bases fitting TRBD2. Germline assignment: CDR1 LGHNA and CDR2 YNFKEQ. The CDR3 runs 16 residues. V lost 4 bases and J lost 4; bases outside the gene matches: 10. The CDR3 sequence is CASSPGDYLLYNEQFF. DNA for the CDR3: TGTGCCAGCAGCCCCGGGGACTATCTCCTTTACAATGAGCAGTTCTTC.

The chain joins TRBV6-1 to TRBJ2-2; perhaps TRBD1 as D (5 bases). CDR3 length equals 14 residues. Germline CDR1 is MNHNS and CDR2 is SASEGT. V was pared by 0 bases and J by 9 bases, with 11 bases between. DNA for the CDR3: TGTGCCAGCAGTGAAGCGAATCAGGGCCGGGAGCTGTTTTTT. It codes for CASSEANQGRELFF.

This clone was seen more than once but under ten times. The V and J genes are TRBV18 and TRBJ2-5; weak D call: TRBD2 (6 bases). The germline V gene has CDR1 KGHSH and CDR2 LQKENI. Trimming took off 2 bases at V and 5 bases at J, with 15 bases between the two ends. CDR3 length: 15 residues. CDR3 bases: TGTGCCAGCTCACCATATGTAACGGGAGCGGAGACCCAGTACTTC. Its protein product is CASSPYVTGAETQYF.

The genes are TRBV23-1 and TRBJ1-2; 9 bases are a match to TRBD1. TRBV23-1 is filed as an ORF, its function uncertain. The ends lost 5 bases at V and 6 bases at J; junction bases unmatched: 4. The CDR3 covers 13 residues. The CDR3, as DNA: TGCGCCAGCAGTTACAGGGGGCGTCATGGCTACACCTTC. Its protein product is CASSYRGRHGYTF.

V gene TRBV7-9 combines with J gene TRBJ2-2; tentative D call: TRBD2 (6 bases). Trimming removed 6 bases at V and 6 bases at J, with 11 bases between. The V gene's germline CDR1 is SEHNR and CDR2 FQNEAQ (reference sequence). This CDR3 contains 13 residues. The CDR3: CASSSTSPGELFF. The CDR3 nucleotides are TGTGCCAGCAGTTCTACTAGCCCCGGGGAGCTGTTTTTT.

V gene TRBV7-6 combines with J gene TRBJ2-7, with 10 bases fitting TRBD1. After removal of 4 bases from V and 3 bases from J, the junction contained 3 bases not matched to a gene. This CDR3 has 14 amino acids. Germline assignment: CDR1 SGHVS and CDR2 FNYEAQ. Written as DNA, the CDR3 is TGTGCCAGCAGCTCCGGGACAGGGGACTACGAGCAGTACTTC. As protein: CASSSGTGDYEQYF.